Sequencing of this T cell receptor beta chain was carried out in a study of chemoradiotherapy in HPV16-positive cancers (dated by TCRdb to the early 2020s). Context from the whole study: Candidate HPV-specific T-cell clones and common TCR motifs were defined through functional T-cell assays on cells from a couple of HPV16-positive patients. Next, the candidate HPV-specific TCRs and motifs were followed in TCR repertoires from roughly 90 patients with HPV-related cancers. The study set out to ask whether T-cell immunity against the HPV oncoproteins E6 and E7 changes over the course of chemoradiotherapy and whether that immunity affects survival.

The CDR3 goes from the cysteine to the phenylalanine over 16 residues. Only the CDR3 part of the read is kept: 48 bases, read in frame from the first base. Via the germline V gene, CDR1 is MNHNS and CDR2 SASEGT. V drops 1 base and J drops 0 bases, leaving 11 bases in between. Library prep was done by the immunoSEQ multiplex PCR assay. Here the immuneACCESS table is served through TCRdb, limited to in-frame sequences with V and J called. Missing clones are a known gap in these copies; in checked studies unresolved V genes cover under half, and the rest lacks a known reason. A total of tens of thousands of clones appear in this sample, roughly 73% of them only once. The ten biggest clones cover 2.6% of the sample. Because repertoires were sampled repeatedly during chemoradiotherapy, clonal expansion in the tumor microenvironment could be followed. In the case of this clone: This clone's antigen is unknown. There are no base qualities to consult, and no much larger clone falls within one base.

What the authors observed across the whole study: Expansion of candidate HPV-specific clones and E7-related TCR motifs was observed in the tumor microenvironment during treatment, whereas no such expansion was observed for non-HPV-specific T cells. Among HPV16-positive patients, expansion of HPV-responsive T cells during chemoradiotherapy was associated with better recurrence-free survival. Only a couple of HPV16-positive patients were used to derive the functional definition of HPV-specific T cells, and the survival association was reported for HPV16-positive patients.

The rearranged segments are TRBV6-1 and TRBJ2-3; D gene: possibly TRBD1, on 5 matching bases. This sample was gathered from a patient who underwent chemoradiotherapy. This receptor was identified in a human donor with HPV-associated anogenital cancer. CDR3 loop: CASSEVVRASTDTQYF. In nucleotide form, the sequence is TGTGCCAGCAGTGAAGTAGTCAGGGCTAGCACAGATACGCAGTATTTT.